A selection of T cell receptor beta chains follows, all from one sample in a study of blood T cell repertoires in COVID-19. Sequenced by immunoSEQ multiplex PCR; TCRdb stores in-frame clones only, minus some. The repertoire consists of 50,000 to 65,000 clones, with approximately 86% occurring once and the leading ten covering roughly 15%. Sequencing used peripheral blood. Every receptor here comes from a human donor in a cohort sampled during active COVID-19. CDR3s include the opening cysteine and the closing phenylalanine or tryptophan. D genes are given only for firm matches. Expanded clones get a size class; other rows say once, few or many, or leave the size out.

TRBV21-1	14	.	.	TRBJ1-5	CASSNGGYNQPQHF	TGTGCCAGCAGCAACGGGGGATACAATCAGCCCCAGCATTTT
TRBV12-5	14	.	once	TRBJ2-1	CASGLSGLYNEQFF	TGTGCTAGTGGTTTGTCGGGACTCTACAATGAGCAGTTCTTC
TRBV2	15	.	.	TRBJ1-4	CASRDDRLTNEKLFF	TGTGCCAGCAGGGATGACAGGTTAACTAATGAAAAACTGTTTTTT
TRBV28	15	.	.	TRBJ2-7	CASSFRGSMSYEQYF	TGTGCCAGCAGCTTTCGAGGGAGTATGTCCTACGAGCAGTACTTC
TRBV6-5	12	TRBD1	.	TRBJ1-6	CASSLDRVTLHF	TGTGCCAGCAGTCTAGACAGGGTGACCCTCCACTTT
TRBV7-9	14	TRBD2	.	TRBJ2-1	CASSLGGRANEQFF	TGTGCCAGCAGCTTGGGCGGGAGGGCAAATGAGCAGTTCTTC
TRBV6-5	13	.	.	TRBJ1-1	CASRGTSNTEAFF	TGTGCCAGCAGAGGGACTTCCAACACTGAAGCTTTCTTT
TRBV15	17	TRBD1	.	TRBJ1-3	CATSTRQGISSGNTIYF	TGTGCCACCAGCACTCGACAGGGAATCTCCTCTGGAAACACCATATATTTT
TRBV18	16	TRBD2	.	TRBJ2-3	CASSKGLAGGPDTQYF	TGTGCCAGCTCCAAAGGACTAGCGGGAGGGCCGGATACGCAGTATTTT
TRBV28	15	TRBD1	.	TRBJ1-4	CASSPYRGHLEKLFF	TGTGCCAGCAGTCCATACAGGGGTCACCTTGAAAAACTGTTTTTT
TRBV4-1	16	TRBD2	.	TRBJ2-7	CASSQSPSGISYEQYF	TGCGCCAGCAGCCAATCCCCCAGCGGGATCTCCTACGAGCAGTACTTC
TRBV12-3/TRBV12-4	12	TRBD1	.	TRBJ2-7	CASRRQGYEQYF	TGTGCCAGCAGACGACAGGGCTACGAGCAGTACTTC
TRBV6-2/TRBV6-3	15	.	.	TRBJ2-7	CASSFIPGRSYEQYF	TGTGCCAGCAGTTTCATACCAGGTCGGTCCTACGAGCAGTACTTC
TRBV28	13	TRBD2	.	TRBJ2-1	CASRTSGYNEQFF	TGTGCCAGCCGGACTAGCGGTTACAATGAGCAGTTCTTC
TRBV30	13	TRBD1	.	TRBJ1-2	CAWSEDRGSGYTF	TGTGCCTGGAGTGAGGACAGGGGTTCTGGCTACACCTTC
TRBV13	18	.	.	TRBJ1-4	CASSLVGGVDGINEKLFF	TGTGCCAGCAGCTTAGTGGGGGGAGTGGACGGAATTAATGAAAAACTGTTTTTT